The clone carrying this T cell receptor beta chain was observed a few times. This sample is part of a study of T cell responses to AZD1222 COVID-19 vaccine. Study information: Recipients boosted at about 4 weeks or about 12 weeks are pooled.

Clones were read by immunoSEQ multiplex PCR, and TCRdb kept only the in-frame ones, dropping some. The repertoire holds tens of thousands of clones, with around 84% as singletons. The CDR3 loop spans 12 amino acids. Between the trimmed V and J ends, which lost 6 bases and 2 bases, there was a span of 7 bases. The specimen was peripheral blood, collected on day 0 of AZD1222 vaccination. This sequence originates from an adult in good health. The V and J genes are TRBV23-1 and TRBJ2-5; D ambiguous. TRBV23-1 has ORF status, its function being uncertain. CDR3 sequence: CASRWEQETQYF. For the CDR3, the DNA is TGCGCCAGCAGGTGGGAACAAGAGACCCAGTACTTC.